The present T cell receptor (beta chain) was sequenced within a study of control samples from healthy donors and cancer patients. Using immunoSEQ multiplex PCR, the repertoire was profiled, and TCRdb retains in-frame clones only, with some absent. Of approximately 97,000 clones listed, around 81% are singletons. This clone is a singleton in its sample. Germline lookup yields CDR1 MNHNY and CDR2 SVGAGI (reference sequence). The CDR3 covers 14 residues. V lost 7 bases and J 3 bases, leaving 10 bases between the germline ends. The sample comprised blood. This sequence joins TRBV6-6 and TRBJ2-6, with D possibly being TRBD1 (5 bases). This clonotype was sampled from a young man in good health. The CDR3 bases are TGTGCCAGCAATGCAGGGTTTGGGGCCAACGTCCTGACTTTC. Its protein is CASNAGFGANVLTF.